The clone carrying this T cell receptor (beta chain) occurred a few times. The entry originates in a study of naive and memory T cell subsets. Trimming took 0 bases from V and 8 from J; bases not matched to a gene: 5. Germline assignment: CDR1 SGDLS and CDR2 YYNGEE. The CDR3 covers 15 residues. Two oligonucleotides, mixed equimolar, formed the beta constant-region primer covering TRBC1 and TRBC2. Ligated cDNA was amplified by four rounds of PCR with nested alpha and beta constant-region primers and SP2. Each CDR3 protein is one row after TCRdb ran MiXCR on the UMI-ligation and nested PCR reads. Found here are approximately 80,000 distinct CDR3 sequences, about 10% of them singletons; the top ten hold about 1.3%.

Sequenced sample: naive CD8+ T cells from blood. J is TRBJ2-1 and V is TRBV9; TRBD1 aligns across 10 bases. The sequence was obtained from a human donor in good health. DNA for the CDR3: TGTGCCAGCAGCGTAGGACAGGGGGCGAGAGATGAGCAGTTCTTC. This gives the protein CASSVGQGARDEQFF. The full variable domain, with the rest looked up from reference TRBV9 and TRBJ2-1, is DSGVTQTPKHLITATGQRVTLRCSPRSGDLSVYWYQQSLDQGLQFLIQYYNGEERAKGNILERFSAQQFPDLHSELNLSSLELGDSALYFCASSVGQGARDEQFFGPGTRLTVL.